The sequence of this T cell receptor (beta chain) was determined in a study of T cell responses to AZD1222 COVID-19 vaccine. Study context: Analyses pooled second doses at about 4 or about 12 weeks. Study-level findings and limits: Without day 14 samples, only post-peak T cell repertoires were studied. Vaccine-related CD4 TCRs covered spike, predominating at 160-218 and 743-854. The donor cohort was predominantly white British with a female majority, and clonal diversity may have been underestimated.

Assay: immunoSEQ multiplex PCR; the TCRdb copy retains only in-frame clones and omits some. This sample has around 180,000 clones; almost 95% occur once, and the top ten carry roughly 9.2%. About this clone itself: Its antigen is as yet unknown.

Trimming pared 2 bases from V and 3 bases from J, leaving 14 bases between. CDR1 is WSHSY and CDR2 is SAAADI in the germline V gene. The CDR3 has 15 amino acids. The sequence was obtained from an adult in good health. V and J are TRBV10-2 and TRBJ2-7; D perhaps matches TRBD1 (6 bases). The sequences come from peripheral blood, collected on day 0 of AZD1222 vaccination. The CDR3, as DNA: TGCGCCAGCAGTGAGGCCAGGGGAAGCTTCTACGAGCAGTACTTC. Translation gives CASSEARGSFYEQYF.